This T cell receptor (beta chain) was captured by sequencing in a study of T-cell memory formation after mild COVID-19. Findings of the study overall: Contracting CD8+ clones were enriched in EMRA, CD4+ mainly in CM and EM.

The germline gives CDR1 SGHTA, CDR2 FQGNSA. The CDR3 sequence is 13 residues long. Trimming stripped 2 bases from V and 5 bases from J, with 6 bases between. MiXCR, applied by TCRdb to the 5' RACE reads, yields one record per CDR3 protein. The sample shows some 300,000 distinct CDR3 sequences, approximately 22% of them seen only once. Comment on this clonotype: Antigen unknown.

This receptor was obtained from a man aged 18-30 years who had mild COVID-19 (a few samples of this study predate the infection). Cell type and time point are not known. The sample taken for sequencing was PBMCs or a T cell subset sorted from them (not recorded which). The J gene is TRBJ2-2, the V gene TRBV7-2, with D unclear. The DNA for the CDR3 is TGTGCCAGCAGCTTAAACCCGACCGGGGAGCTGTTTTTT. It translates to CASSLNPTGELFF.